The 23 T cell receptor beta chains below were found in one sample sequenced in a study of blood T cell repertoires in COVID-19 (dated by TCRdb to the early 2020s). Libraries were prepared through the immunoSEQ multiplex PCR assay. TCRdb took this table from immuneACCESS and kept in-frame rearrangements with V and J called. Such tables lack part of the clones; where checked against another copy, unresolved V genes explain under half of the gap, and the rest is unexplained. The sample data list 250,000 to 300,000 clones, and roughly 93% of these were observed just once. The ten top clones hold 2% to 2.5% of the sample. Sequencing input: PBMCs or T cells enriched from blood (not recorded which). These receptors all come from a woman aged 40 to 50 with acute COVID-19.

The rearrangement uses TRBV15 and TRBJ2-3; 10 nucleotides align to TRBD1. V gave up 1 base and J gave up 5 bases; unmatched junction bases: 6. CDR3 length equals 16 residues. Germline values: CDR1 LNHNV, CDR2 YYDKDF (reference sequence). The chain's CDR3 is CATSRGSGQGIDTQYF. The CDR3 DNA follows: TGTGCCACCAGCAGAGGATCGGGACAGGGGATAGATACGCAGTATTTT.

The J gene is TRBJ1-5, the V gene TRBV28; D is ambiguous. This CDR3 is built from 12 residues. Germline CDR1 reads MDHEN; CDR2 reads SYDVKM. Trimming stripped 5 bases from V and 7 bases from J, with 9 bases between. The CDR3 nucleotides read TGTGCCAGCAGTACCCCCCAGCAGCCCCAGCATTTT. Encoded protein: CASSTPQQPQHF.

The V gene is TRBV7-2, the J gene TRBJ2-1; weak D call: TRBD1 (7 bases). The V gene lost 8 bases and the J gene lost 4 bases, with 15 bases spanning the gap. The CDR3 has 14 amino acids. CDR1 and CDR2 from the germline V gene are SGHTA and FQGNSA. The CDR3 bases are TGTGCCAGCGGCAGGGGGGCCCTTTACAATGAGCAGTTCTTC. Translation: CASGRGALYNEQFF.

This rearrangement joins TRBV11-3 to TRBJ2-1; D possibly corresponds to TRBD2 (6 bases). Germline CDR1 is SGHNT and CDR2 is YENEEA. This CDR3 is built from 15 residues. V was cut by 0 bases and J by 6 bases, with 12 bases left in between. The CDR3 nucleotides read TGTGCCAGCAGCTTAGAGTCGGGAGAAGTCAATGAGCAGTTCTTC. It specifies CASSLESGEVNEQFF.

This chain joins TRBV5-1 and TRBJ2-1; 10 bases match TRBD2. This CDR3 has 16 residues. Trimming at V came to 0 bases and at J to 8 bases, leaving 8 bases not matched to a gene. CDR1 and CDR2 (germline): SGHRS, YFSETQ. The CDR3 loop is CASSLGPSGGSDEQFF. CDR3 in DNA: TGCGCCAGCAGCTTGGGCCCTAGCGGGGGTAGCGATGAGCAGTTCTTC. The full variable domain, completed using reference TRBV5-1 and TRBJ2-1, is KAGVTQTPRYLIKTRGQQVTLSCSPISGHRSVSWYQQTPGQGLQFLFEYFSETQRNKGNFPGRFSGRQFSNSRSEMNVSTLELGDSALYLCASSLGPSGGSDEQFFGPGTRLTVL.

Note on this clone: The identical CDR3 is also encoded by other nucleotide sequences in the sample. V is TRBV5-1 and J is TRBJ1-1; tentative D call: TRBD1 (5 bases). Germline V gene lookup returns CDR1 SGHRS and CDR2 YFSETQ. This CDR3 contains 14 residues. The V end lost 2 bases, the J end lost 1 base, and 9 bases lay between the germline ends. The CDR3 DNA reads TGCGCCAGCAGCTTAGGACATAAGAACACTGAAGCTTTCTTT. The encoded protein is CASSLGHKNTEAFF.

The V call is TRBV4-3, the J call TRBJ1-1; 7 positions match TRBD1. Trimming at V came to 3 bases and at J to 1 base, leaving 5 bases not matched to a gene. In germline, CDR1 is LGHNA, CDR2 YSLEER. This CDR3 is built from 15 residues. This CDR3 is CASSHRQGANTEAFF. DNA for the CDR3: TGCGCCAGCAGCCATCGACAGGGCGCGAACACTGAAGCTTTCTTT.

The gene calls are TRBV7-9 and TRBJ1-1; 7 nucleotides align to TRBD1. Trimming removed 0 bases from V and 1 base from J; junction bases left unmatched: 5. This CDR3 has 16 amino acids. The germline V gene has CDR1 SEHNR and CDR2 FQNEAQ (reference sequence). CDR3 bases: TGTGCCAGCAGCTTAGCGCAAGGGGGCTGGAACACTGAAGCTTTCTTT. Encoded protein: CASSLAQGGWNTEAFF.

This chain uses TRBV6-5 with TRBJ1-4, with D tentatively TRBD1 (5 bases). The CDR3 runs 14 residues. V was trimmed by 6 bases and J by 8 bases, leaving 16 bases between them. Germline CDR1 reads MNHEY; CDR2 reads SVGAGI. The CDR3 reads CASRLKGFGEKLFF. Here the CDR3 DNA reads TGTGCCAGCAGGCTCAAGGGGTTTGGGGAAAAACTGTTTTTT.

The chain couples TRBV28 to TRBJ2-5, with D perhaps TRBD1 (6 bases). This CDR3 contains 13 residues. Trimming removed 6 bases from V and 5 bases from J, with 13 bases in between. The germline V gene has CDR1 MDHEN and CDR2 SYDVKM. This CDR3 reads CASRGTGTETQYF. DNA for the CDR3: TGTGCCAGCAGAGGAACAGGGACGGAGACCCAGTACTTC.

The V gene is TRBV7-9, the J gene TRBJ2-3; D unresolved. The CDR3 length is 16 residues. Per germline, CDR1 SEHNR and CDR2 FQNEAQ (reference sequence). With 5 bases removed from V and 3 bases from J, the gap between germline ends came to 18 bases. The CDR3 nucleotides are TGTGCCAGCAGCCCGACGGCGGCGTTCAAGACAGATACGCAGTATTTT. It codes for CASSPTAAFKTDTQYF.

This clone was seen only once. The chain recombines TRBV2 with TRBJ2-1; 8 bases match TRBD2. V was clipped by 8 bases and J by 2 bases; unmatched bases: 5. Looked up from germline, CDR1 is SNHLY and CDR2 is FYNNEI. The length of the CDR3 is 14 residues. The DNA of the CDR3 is TGTGCCAGCGGGGGTAGCGGGACCTACAATGAGCAGTTCTTC. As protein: CASGGSGTYNEQFF.

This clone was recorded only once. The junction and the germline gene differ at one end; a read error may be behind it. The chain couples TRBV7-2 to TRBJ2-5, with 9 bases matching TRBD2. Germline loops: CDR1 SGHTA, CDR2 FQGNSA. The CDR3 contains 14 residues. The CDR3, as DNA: TGTGCCAGCAGTTTAGCGGGAGCCAAAGAGACCCAGTACTTC. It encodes CASSLAGAKETQYF.

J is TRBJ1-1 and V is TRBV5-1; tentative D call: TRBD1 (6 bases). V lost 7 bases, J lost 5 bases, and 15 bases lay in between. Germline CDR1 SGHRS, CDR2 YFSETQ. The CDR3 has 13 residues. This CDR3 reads CASGQQGATEAFF. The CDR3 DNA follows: TGCGCCAGCGGCCAACAGGGTGCTACTGAAGCTTTCTTT.

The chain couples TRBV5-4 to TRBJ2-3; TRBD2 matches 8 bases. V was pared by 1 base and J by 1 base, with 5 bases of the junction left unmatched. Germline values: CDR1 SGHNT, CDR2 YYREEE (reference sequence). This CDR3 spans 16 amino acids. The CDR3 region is CASSLSSGAGTDTQYF. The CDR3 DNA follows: TGTGCCAGCAGCTTGAGTAGCGGGGCCGGCACAGATACGCAGTATTTT.

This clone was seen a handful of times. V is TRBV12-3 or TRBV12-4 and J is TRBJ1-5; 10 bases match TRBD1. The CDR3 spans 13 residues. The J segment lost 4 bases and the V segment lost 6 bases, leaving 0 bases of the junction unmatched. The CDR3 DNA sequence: TGTGCCAGCAGGGGACAGGGGAATCAGCCCCAGCATTTT. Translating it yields CASRGQGNQPQHF.

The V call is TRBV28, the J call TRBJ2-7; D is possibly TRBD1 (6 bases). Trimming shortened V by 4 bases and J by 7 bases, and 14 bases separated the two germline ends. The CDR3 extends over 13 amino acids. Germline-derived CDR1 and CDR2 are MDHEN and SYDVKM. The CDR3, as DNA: TGTGCCAGCAGTTCGGACAGAGTGAGGGAGCAGTACTTC. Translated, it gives CASSSDRVREQYF.

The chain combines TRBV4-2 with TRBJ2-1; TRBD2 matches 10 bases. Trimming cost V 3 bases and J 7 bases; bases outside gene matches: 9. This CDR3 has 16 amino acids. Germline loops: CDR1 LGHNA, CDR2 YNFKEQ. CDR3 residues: CASSQASGGTQNEQFF. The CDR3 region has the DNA TGTGCCAGCAGCCAGGCTAGCGGGGGAACTCAGAATGAGCAGTTCTTC.

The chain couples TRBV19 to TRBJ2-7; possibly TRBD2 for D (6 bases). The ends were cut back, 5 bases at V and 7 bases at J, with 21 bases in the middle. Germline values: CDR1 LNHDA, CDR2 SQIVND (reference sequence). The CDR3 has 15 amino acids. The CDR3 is CASSPSGGIGDEQYF. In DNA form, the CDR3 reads TGTGCCAGTAGTCCCTCTGGCGGGATCGGCGATGAGCAGTACTTC.

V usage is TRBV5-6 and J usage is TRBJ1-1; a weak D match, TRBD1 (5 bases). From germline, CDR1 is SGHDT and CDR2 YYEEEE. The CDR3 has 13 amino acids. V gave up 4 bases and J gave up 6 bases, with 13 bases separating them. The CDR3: CASSRDSWAEAFF. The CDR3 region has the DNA TGTGCCAGCAGCCGCGACAGTTGGGCTGAAGCTTTCTTT.

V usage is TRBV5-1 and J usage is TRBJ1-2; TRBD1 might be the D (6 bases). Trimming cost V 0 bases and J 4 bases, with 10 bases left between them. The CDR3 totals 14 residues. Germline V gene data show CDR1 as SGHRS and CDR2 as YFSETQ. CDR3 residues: CASSLEGGPYGYTF. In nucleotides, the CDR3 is TGCGCCAGCAGCTTGGAAGGGGGACCCTATGGCTACACCTTC.

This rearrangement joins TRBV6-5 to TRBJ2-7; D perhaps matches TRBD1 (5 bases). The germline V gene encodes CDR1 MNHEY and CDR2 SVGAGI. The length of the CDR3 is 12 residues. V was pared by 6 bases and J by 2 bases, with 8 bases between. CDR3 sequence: CASSRDPYEQYF. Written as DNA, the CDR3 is TGTGCCAGCAGCAGGGATCCCTACGAGCAGTACTTC.

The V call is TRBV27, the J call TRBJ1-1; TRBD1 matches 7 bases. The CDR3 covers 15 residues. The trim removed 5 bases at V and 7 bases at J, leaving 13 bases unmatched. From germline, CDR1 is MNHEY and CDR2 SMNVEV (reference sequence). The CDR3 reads CASSPEGGQLIEAFF. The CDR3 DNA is TGTGCCAGCAGTCCGGAAGGGGGACAGTTAATTGAAGCTTTCTTT.